Given below is one T cell receptor beta chain in context. The antigen it recognizes is unknown. No much larger clone exists at a distance of one base, and base qualities are not known. The library was produced with the immunoSEQ multiplex PCR assay. TCRdb took over this immuneACCESS table, retaining in-frame rearrangements with V and J assigned. Such tables are incomplete; in checked studies, under half of the missing clones stem from an unresolved V gene, and the remainder is unexplained. For this sample there are around 65,000 clones; nearly 90% appear just once. Under 2% of the sample is held by the ten biggest clonotypes. This sample is part of a study of T cell changes during pregnancy in multiple sclerosis (dated by TCRdb to about 2019). Describing the broader study: Changes in the T cell repertoire over the course of pregnancy were examined in this study in women with multiple sclerosis.

From its cysteine to its phenylalanine, the CDR3 spans 15 amino acids. This entry keeps only the CDR3 DNA: 45 bases, framed from base 1. Based on the germline V gene, the CDR1 and CDR2 sequences are SGHTA and FQGNSA. Clipping removes 5 bases from V and 4 bases from J, with 8 as the unmatched junction base count. Here the sequenced sample was peripheral blood, taken in the first trimester of pregnancy. Recombination linked TRBV7-2 to TRBJ1-2, with 9 central nucleotides matching TRBD1. The sequence was collected from a female donor with multiple sclerosis, enrolled in a pregnancy study. Read as DNA, the sequence is TGTGCCAGCAGCACCCGGACAGGGGACCTCTATGGCTACACCTTC. Its translation reads: CASSTRTGDLYGYTF.